These 20 T cell receptor beta chains were all obtained from the same sample, sequenced in a study of blood T cell repertoires in COVID-19. This table comes from immunoSEQ multiplex PCR, and its TCRdb copy is limited to in-frame clones, with some not included. The table includes 150,000 to 200,000 clones, over 75% detected once. The sample was peripheral blood. These receptor sequences come from a woman aged 70 to 79 with acute or convalescent COVID-19.

The CDR3 DNA reads TGTGCCAGGGGGACAGGCGGCGAGACCCAGTACTTC. Translated, it gives CARGTGGETQYF. The chain has TRBV7-4 and TRBJ2-5; 8 positions agree with TRBD1. Germline V CDR1 and CDR2: SGHVT, SQSDAQ. After removal of 9 bases from V and 5 bases from J, the junction contained 5 bases not matched to a gene. The CDR3 runs 12 residues.

This chain joins TRBV25-1 and TRBJ2-1; 10 positions agree with TRBD2. This CDR3 is built from 17 residues. The V segment lost 4 bases and the J segment 10 bases; nucleotides outside the gene matches: 16. Germline loops: CDR1 MGHDK, CDR2 SYGVNS. CDR3 residues: CASSATTPAGGLFEQFF. The CDR3 nucleotides read TGTGCCAGCAGTGCCACGACCCCAGCGGGAGGGCTTTTCGAGCAGTTCTTC.

This clone turned up a few times. J is TRBJ1-4 and V is TRBV5-6, with D perhaps matching TRBD1 (6 bases). In germline, CDR1 is SGHDT, CDR2 YYEEEE. Trimming removed 1 base at V and 7 bases at J, with 17 bases between. This CDR3 has 16 residues. This chain's CDR3 is CASSLSLRGSGEKLFF. In DNA, the CDR3 is TGTGCCAGCAGCTTGTCCCTCAGGGGATCAGGTGAAAAACTGTTTTTT.

The chain uses TRBV30 and TRBJ1-5, with TRBD1 matching 7 bases. CDR1 is GTSNPN and CDR2 is SVGIG in the germline V gene (reference sequence). This CDR3 contains 13 residues. V gave up 1 base and J gave up 6 bases; unmatched junction bases: 3. The CDR3 DNA reads as TGTGCCTGGAGTGACAGGGGAGGTCAGCCCCAGCATTTT. Amino acids: CAWSDRGGQPQHF.

This clone was recorded a few times. V is TRBV24-1 and J is TRBJ2-2; D is perhaps TRBD2 (5 bases). Trimming left V 11 bases short and J 5 bases short, with 11 bases between. The length of the CDR3 is 12 residues. Germline V CDR1 and CDR2: KGHDR, SFDVKD. In DNA form, the CDR3 reads TGTGCCATTCGGACTCGAACCGGGGAGCTGTTTTTT. This gives the protein CAIRTRTGELFF.

This rearrangement joins TRBV19 to TRBJ1-2, with 8 nucleotides matching TRBD1. This CDR3 contains 13 residues. Unmatched junction bases numbered 8, after V lost 8 bases and J lost 6 bases. The V gene's germline CDR1 is LNHDA and CDR2 SQIVND (reference sequence). CDR3 sequence reads: CASRTQGDHGYTF. CDR3 nucleotides: TGTGCCAGTCGAACACAGGGGGACCATGGCTACACCTTC.

The chain links TRBV7-9 to TRBJ2-2; D might be TRBD1 (5 bases). This CDR3 comprises 17 residues. V gave up 2 bases and J gave up 0 bases, with 13 bases separating them. In germline, CDR1 is SEHNR, CDR2 FQNEAQ (reference sequence). The CDR3 loop is CASSLPYRTPNTGELFF. In DNA, the CDR3 is TGTGCCAGCAGCTTACCTTACCGGACACCGAACACCGGGGAGCTGTTTTTT.

DNA for the CDR3: TGTGCCAGCTCACTTACCGGACAGGGGGATTACGAGCAGTACTTC. This sequence encodes CASSLTGQGDYEQYF. V gene TRBV18 combines with J gene TRBJ2-7, with 10 positions matching TRBD1. Germline values: CDR1 KGHSH, CDR2 LQKENI. The trim removed 4 bases at V and 4 bases at J, leaving 7 bases unmatched. The CDR3 contains 15 residues.

This chain uses TRBV29-1 with TRBJ1-1; 9 bases agree with TRBD1. The trim removed 3 bases at V and 1 base at J, leaving 3 bases unmatched. The V gene's germline CDR1 is SQVTM and CDR2 ANQGSEA. The CDR3 consists of 14 residues. CDR3 DNA: TGCAGCGTTGAGAGGACAGGGGCGAACACTGAAGCTTTCTTT. This encodes CSVERTGANTEAFF.

The gene calls are TRBV19 and TRBJ2-1, with 8 bases identical to TRBD2. This CDR3 is 19 amino acids long. J was trimmed by 5 bases and V by 0 bases; bases with no gene match: 15. Germline V gene sequence: CDR1 LNHDA, CDR2 SQIVND (reference sequence). The CDR3 sequence: CASSIDLPIAGYWDNEQFF. CDR3 nucleotide sequence: TGTGCCAGTAGTATAGATCTCCCAATAGCGGGATATTGGGACAATGAGCAGTTCTTC. The complete variable domain, with remaining parts taken from reference TRBV19 and TRBJ2-1, reads DGGITQSPKYLFRKEGQNVTLSCEQNLNHDAMYWYRQDPGQGLRLIYYSQIVNDFQKGDIAEGYSVSREKKESFPLTVTSAQKNPTAFYLCASSIDLPIAGYWDNEQFFGPGTRLTVL.

The chain couples TRBV3-1 (or the pseudogene TRBV3-2) to TRBJ2-7; weak D call: TRBD2 (6 bases). This CDR3 is built from 13 residues. Trimming pared 5 bases from V and 2 bases from J, leaving 10 bases between. Germline V gene sequence: CDR1 LGHDT, CDR2 YNNKEL (reference sequence). The DNA for the CDR3 is TGTGCCAGCAGCTTGGCGGGACCCTACGAGCAGTACTTC. Its translation is CASSLAGPYEQYF.

This clone was counted a single time. This sequence joins TRBV10-1 and TRBJ2-7; D call uncertain. The germline V gene has CDR1 WNHNN and CDR2 SYGVQD (reference sequence). The CDR3 has 15 residues. Between the trimmed V and J ends, which lost 0 bases and 1 base, there was a span of 10 bases. CDR3 sequence reads: CASSESGEPSYEQYF. CDR3 coding DNA: TGCGCCAGCAGTGAGTCTGGAGAACCTTCCTACGAGCAGTACTTC.

The chain carries TRBV6-1 and TRBJ1-5; possible D gene TRBD1, 6 bases. V shed 2 bases and J shed 5 bases, with 10 bases lying between them. The CDR3 length is 14 residues. Germline V gene data show CDR1 as MNHNS and CDR2 as SASEGT. CDR3 protein: CASSESGTYQPQHF. CDR3 in DNA: TGTGCCAGCAGTGAATCCGGGACATATCAGCCCCAGCATTTT.

The chain joins TRBV3-1 (or the pseudogene TRBV3-2) to TRBJ2-7; D is undetermined. The germline CDR1 and CDR2 sequences are LGHDT and YNNKEL (reference sequence). V was shortened by 1 base and J by 0 bases, with 7 bases between the two germline ends. The CDR3 covers 14 residues. The CDR3, as DNA: TGTGCCAGCAGCCAAGTGTATCTCTCCTACGAGCAGTACTTC. Its protein product is CASSQVYLSYEQYF.

The J gene is TRBJ1-5, the V gene TRBV6-1; 8 bases map to TRBD1. Germline assignment: CDR1 MNHNS and CDR2 SASEGT. J was trimmed by 4 bases and V by 3 bases; bases with no gene match: 5. The CDR3 sequence is 15 residues long. CDR3 DNA: TGTGCCAGCAGTGATGCAGGGGGCGCAAATCAGCCCCAGCATTTT. Its translation: CASSDAGGANQPQHF.

The chain employs TRBV30 and TRBJ1-6; 10 nucleotides line up with TRBD1. Trimming cost V 4 bases and J 10 bases; bases outside gene matches: 4. The CDR3 is made up of 13 amino acids. The germline V gene encodes CDR1 GTSNPN and CDR2 SVGIG (reference sequence). The DNA of the CDR3 is TGTGCCTGGACGCCGGGACAGGGGTCACCCCTCCACTTT. The encoded protein is CAWTPGQGSPLHF.

The J gene is TRBJ1-3, the V gene TRBV3-1 (or the pseudogene TRBV3-2); possibly TRBD1 for D (6 bases). CDR3 length: 14 amino acids. The V gene lost 4 bases and the J gene lost 1 base, with 8 bases spanning the gap. Germline lookup yields CDR1 LGHDT and CDR2 YNNKEL (reference sequence). In DNA, the CDR3 is TGTGCCAGCAGCCCCAGGGGTTCTGGAAACACCATATATTTT. This sequence encodes CASSPRGSGNTIYF.

The V and J genes are TRBV7-9 and TRBJ2-7; D perhaps matches TRBD1 (5 bases). Germline V gives CDR1 SEHNR, CDR2 FQNEAQ (reference sequence). V lost 4 bases and J 2 bases, leaving 15 bases between the germline ends. This CDR3 has 15 residues. The CDR3 is CASSSTDSATYEQYF. The DNA for the CDR3 is TGTGCCAGCAGCTCGACAGACAGTGCCACCTACGAGCAGTACTTC.

The chain uses TRBV7-2 and TRBJ2-1, with 12 bases aligning to TRBD2. J gave up 3 bases and V 0 bases, and 3 bases lay outside the gene matches. The CDR3 totals 17 residues. CDR1 SGHTA and CDR2 FQGNSA come from the germline V gene. The CDR3 DNA follows: TGTGCCAGCAGCTTAGCATCACTAGCGGGAGGCTACAATGAGCAGTTCTTC. As protein: CASSLASLAGGYNEQFF.

This clone was counted between two and nine times. V and J are TRBV7-9 and TRBJ1-2; D might be TRBD1 (6 bases). The CDR3 covers 16 residues. Deletions cut 3 bases from V and 6 bases from J, with 20 bases between. CDR1 SEHNR and CDR2 FQNEAQ come from the germline V gene (reference sequence). The CDR3, as DNA: TGTGCCAGCAGCTTTCACCAGGGAGGGACAATCGATGGCTACACCTTC. It specifies CASSFHQGGTIDGYTF.